This T cell receptor (delta chain) was found in a study of γδ T cells in repeated Plasmodium falciparum infection. Study-wide context: Malian repertoires were sampled cross-sectionally without transmission and longitudinally through febrile malaria. Notes on the study in general: Compared with Australian children, Malian Vdelta2-negative repertoires seemed more clonal, less diverse, less shared.

This clone has at least ten counts. What it binds is unknown. The translation of this DNA and the TCRdb protein of a much larger clone differ at residue 25, probably owing to a read error; the protein shown here is translated from the DNA. The identical CDR3 is also encoded by other nucleotide sequences in the sample. Sequencing covered both gamma and delta TCR chains per sample. TCRdb re-called clones from the multiplex PCR reads using CATT. The data show 55,000 to 70,000 delta-chain clones, with around 1.5% seen just once and around 16% held by the top ten. The CDR3 length is 27 residues. Germline values: CDR1 GEAIGNYY, CDR2 EKD. Bulk repertoires came from Vgamma9/Vdelta2+ or Vdelta2-negative gammadelta T cells flow-sorted from PBMC.

The sequenced sample consisted of gamma-delta T cells from blood. This chain connects TRDV2 to TRDJ1; TRDD3 is a possible D gene (5 bases). The sequence was collected from a pool of human donors (malaria-infected and uninfected, not separated). CDR3 DNA sequence: TGTGCCTGTGACACATCTCTCCTGAGAATGGGATCACAGGAGGACCCAAAACCGACTCTCTACACCGATAAACCCATCTTT. Translating it yields CACDTSLLRMGSQEDPKPTLYTDKPIF.